Listed here is a single T cell receptor (beta chain). Its target is unknown. Profiles of TCR beta VDJ and CDR3 were generated from a genomic DNA template. TCRdb fed the reads into MiXCR, producing one record per CDR3 protein. The data hold roughly 420,000 distinct CDR3 sequences, with 55% to 70% observed a single time. This sample is drawn from a study of CD8+CD57+ T cells in acquired aplastic anemia. On the study more broadly: Approximately 10 million reads, on average, were obtained for CD4+ cells from healthy donors.

Study conclusions and caveats: Patients and controls shared under 35 CD8+ CDR3 sequences, which appeared highly expressed in patients and within their immunodominant clones.

This receptor was taken from a human donor in good health, serving as a control. The sample was sorted CD4+, CD8+, or CD8+CD57+ T cells (not recorded which) from PBMCs.

The CDR3 DNA sequence: TGTGCCAGCAGCGTCCCCCCGGGGGGTGAAGGCCACTTTTTT. Translation gives CASSVPPGGEGHFF. V usage is TRBV9 and J usage is TRBJ1-4, with D possibly matching TRBD1 (5 bases). The germline V gene has CDR1 SGDLS and CDR2 YYNGEE. V lost 2 bases to trimming and J lost 17 bases, with 22 bases between them. The length of the CDR3 is 14 residues.